This TCR beta chain comes out of a study of beta chain features in type 1 diabetes. What was sequenced were expressed TCRB transcripts, since all of the isolated RNA had been reverse transcribed. TCRdb's table, derived via immunoSEQ multiplex PCR, lists solely in-frame clones and lacks some. The data show 95,000 to 150,000 clones, around 15% seen once. V gave up 0 bases and J gave up 4 bases, with 12 bases separating them. This CDR3 contains 15 residues. CDR1 is SGHRS, CDR2 YFSETQ, per germline. General study findings and limits: Among all four CD4+ subsets, Type 1 diabetes patients had TCRB CDR3s that were moderately but significantly shorter. VDJ junctions from patients with type 1 diabetes contained fewer insertions and more deletions.

Regarding this clone: Its target is not known.

This rearrangement joins TRBV5-1 to TRBJ2-3; the D is unclear. The sequenced sample consisted of central memory CD4+ T cells from blood. The TCR comes from a man younger than 35 with type 1 diabetes. For the CDR3, the DNA is TGCGCCAGCAGCTTGGCCAACGGGTACGCAGATACGCAGTATTTT. Its translation: CASSLANGYADTQYF.